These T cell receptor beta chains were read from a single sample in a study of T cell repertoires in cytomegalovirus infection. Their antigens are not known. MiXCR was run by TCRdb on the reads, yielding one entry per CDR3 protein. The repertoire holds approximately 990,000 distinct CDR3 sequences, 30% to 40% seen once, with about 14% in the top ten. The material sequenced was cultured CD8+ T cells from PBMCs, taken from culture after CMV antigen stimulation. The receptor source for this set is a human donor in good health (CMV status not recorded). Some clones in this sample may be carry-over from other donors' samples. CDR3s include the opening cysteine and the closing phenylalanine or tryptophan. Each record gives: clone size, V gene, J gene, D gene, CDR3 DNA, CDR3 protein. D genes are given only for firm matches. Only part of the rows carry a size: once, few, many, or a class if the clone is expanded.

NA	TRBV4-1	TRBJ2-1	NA	TGCGCCAGCAGCCAAGATGTAGCGAGGGGGGCCAATGAGCAGTTCTTC	CASSQDVARGANEQFF
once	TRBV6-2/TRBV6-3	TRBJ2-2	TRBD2	TGTGCCAGCACCTCGGGGGGGTATTACACCGGGGAGCTGTTTTTT	CASTSGGYYTGELFF
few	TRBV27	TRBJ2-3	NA	TGTGCCAGCAGTAACGGGGGAGTCTATGATACGCAGTATTTT	CASSNGGVYDTQYF
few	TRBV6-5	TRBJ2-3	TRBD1	TGTGCCAGCAGGGATCGGGACAGGGGCACAGATACGCAGTATTTT	CASRDRDRGTDTQYF
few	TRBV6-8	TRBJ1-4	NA	TGTGCCAGCAGCGACGGGCCGAATGAAAAACTGTTTTTT	CASSDGPNEKLFF
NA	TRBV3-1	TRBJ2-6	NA	TGTGCCAGCAGCCAAGACTCTTGGACTTACTCTGGGGCCAACGTCCTGACTTTC	CASSQDSWTYSGANVLTF
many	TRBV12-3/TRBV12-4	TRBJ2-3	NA	TGTGCCAGCAGTTTAATGGGGTCTAGCACAGATACGCAGTATTTT	CASSLMGSSTDTQYF
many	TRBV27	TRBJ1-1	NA	TGTGCCAGCAGTTTTAGTGGAGGGACTGAAGCTTTCTTT	CASSFSGGTEAFF
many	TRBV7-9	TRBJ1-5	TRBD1	TGTGCCAGCAGCTCAGACAGGGGGCAGCCCCAGCATTTT	CASSSDRGQPQHF
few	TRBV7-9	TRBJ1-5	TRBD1	TGTGCCAGCAGCAGCGGGACAGGGCGAAATCAGCCCCAGCATTTT	CASSSGTGRNQPQHF
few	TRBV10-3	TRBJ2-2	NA	TGTGCCATCAGAACTACTAGGAACGGGGAGCTGTTTTTT	CAIRTTRNGELFF
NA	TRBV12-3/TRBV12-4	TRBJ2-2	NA	TGTGCCAGCACTTTTCTAGGGGGGCTGGCGGACACCGGGGAGCTGTTTTTT	CASTFLGGLADTGELFF
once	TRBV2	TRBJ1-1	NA	TGTGCCAGCAGTCCTTACTCGACTCTTGAAGCTTTCTTT	CASSPYSTLEAFF
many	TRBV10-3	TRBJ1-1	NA	TGTGCCATCAGTGTCGGTACTGAAGCTTTCTTT	CAISVGTEAFF
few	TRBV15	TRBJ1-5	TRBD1	TGTGCCACCAGCACCCATGGACAGGGAACGGCCTATCAGCCCCAGCATTTT	CATSTHGQGTAYQPQHF
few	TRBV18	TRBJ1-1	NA	TGTGCCAGCTCACCGGAACAGCCGGGCCCCATGAACACTGAAGCTTTCTTT	CASSPEQPGPMNTEAFF
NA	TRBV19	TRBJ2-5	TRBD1	TGTGCCAGTAGTATTGGACAGGGGAGACGAGAGACCCAGTACTTC	CASSIGQGRRETQYF
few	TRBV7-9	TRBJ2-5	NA	TGTGCCAGCAGCCCCTGGGAGTCCGGGGAGACCCAGTACTTC	CASSPWESGETQYF
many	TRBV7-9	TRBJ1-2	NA	TGTGCCAGCAGCTTAGTGGAGGGTGGATACTATGGCTACACCTTC	CASSLVEGGYYGYTF
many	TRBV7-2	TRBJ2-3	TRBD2	TGTGCCAGCAGCTTAGGCCCCGCCCTAGCGGGGGCCCGCACAGATACGCAGTATTTT	CASSLGPALAGARTDTQYF
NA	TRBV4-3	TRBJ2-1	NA	TGCGCCAGCAGCCCCTCACGTTCGCAGCCTTACAATGAGCAGTTCTTC	CASSPSRSQPYNEQFF
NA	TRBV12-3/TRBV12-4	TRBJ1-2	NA	TGTGCCAGCAGTGGGGAGTCAGGGGTGTATGGCTACACCTTC	CASSGESGVYGYTF
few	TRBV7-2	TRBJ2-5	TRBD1	TGTGCCAGCACCCCAAGGGCGGACAGGCCTCAAGAGACCCAGTACTTC	CASTPRADRPQETQYF
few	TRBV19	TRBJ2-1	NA	TGTGCCAGTAGGGCCCCAGACCACAATGAGCAGTTCTTC	CASRAPDHNEQFF
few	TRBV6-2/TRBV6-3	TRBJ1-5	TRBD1	TGTGCCAGCAGAAAAAGACAGGGTGGACAGCCCCAGCATTTT	CASRKRQGGQPQHF
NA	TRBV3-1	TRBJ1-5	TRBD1	TGTGCCAGCAGCCAAAGGACAGGGCTGGATCAGCCCCAGCATTTT	CASSQRTGLDQPQHF